What follows are 19 T cell receptor beta chains derived from one specimen sequenced in a study of shared clonotypes between healthy human individuals. Libraries were prepared by immunoSEQ multiplex PCR; TCRdb keeps only in-frame clonotypes and omits some of them. The sample has under 2,500,000 clones, 90% to 96% seen once; the top ten hold more than 0.1%. The sequenced sample was naive CD4+ T cells sorted from blood. Subset given: CD45RA+ positively selected. The receptors here all came from a man younger than 35 in good health.

V and J are TRBV4-3 and TRBJ2-3; 10 nucleotides line up with TRBD2. CDR1 and CDR2 (germline): LGHNA, YSLEER. Losses at the gene ends were 0 bases for V and 2 bases for J; bases not matched to a gene: 5. This CDR3 is 17 amino acids long. Here the CDR3 reads CASSQEIGTSVTDTQYF. DNA of the CDR3: TGCGCCAGCAGCCAAGAGATCGGGACTAGCGTCACAGATACGCAGTATTTT.

This clone was recorded only once. The chain uses TRBV28 and TRBJ2-1; D is perhaps TRBD1 (5 bases). CDR1 MDHEN and CDR2 SYDVKM come from the germline V gene. Trimming pared 5 bases from V and 9 bases from J, leaving 11 bases between. The CDR3 covers 12 residues. The CDR3 is CASSQGLVEQFF. CDR3 DNA sequence: TGTGCCAGCAGTCAGGGTTTGGTTGAGCAGTTCTTC.

The genes are TRBV5-1 and TRBJ2-1, with D perhaps TRBD2 (5 bases). The CDR3 runs 16 residues. CDR1 is SGHRS, CDR2 YFSETQ, per germline. The ends were cut back, 0 bases at V and 5 bases at J, with 15 bases in the middle. CDR3 residues: CASSLDPPAGNNEQFF. For the CDR3, the DNA is TGCGCCAGCAGCTTGGACCCGCCCGCCGGGAACAATGAGCAGTTCTTC.

The chain is built from TRBV7-2 and TRBJ1-6; 7 bases are shared with TRBD1. CDR3 size: 14 residues. The V and J ends lost 0 bases and 12 bases, in that order; junction bases with no gene match: 5. The germline CDR1 and CDR2 sequences are SGHTA and FQGNSA. The CDR3 DNA follows: TGTGCCAGCAGCTTAGCAGGGGGCAAGGGACCCCTCCACTTT. This translates into CASSLAGGKGPLHF.

This chain connects TRBV10-3 to TRBJ2-7; 7 nucleotides line up with TRBD1. Germline-derived CDR1 and CDR2 are ENHRY and SYGVKD. V was clipped by 7 bases and J by 2 bases; unmatched bases: 8. The CDR3 contains 14 residues. The CDR3 protein is CAINNGTATYEQYF. CDR3 DNA sequence: TGTGCCATCAACAACGGGACAGCTACCTACGAGCAGTACTTC.

This clone is a singleton in its sample. The rearrangement uses TRBV6-5 and TRBJ1-6; 9 bases fit TRBD1. CDR3 length: 15 amino acids. J gave up 11 bases and V 0 bases, and 5 bases lay outside the gene matches. Germline values: CDR1 MNHEY, CDR2 SVGAGI. As DNA, the CDR3 is TGTGCCAGCAGTTACTCGGGACAGGGTTCGACACCCCTCCACTTT. Protein: CASSYSGQGSTPLHF.

As for this clone: This is likely a read error, given that the CDR3 carries no conserved phenylalanine or tryptophan at its end. The limits of the CDR3 on the DNA are not certain, so only TCRdb's listed CDR3 is given. V is TRBV4-2 and J is TRBJ2-3; TRBD2 reflects the table's D call only, with no check against the DNA. Germline V gene data show CDR1 as LGHNA and CDR2 as YNFKEQ. Inclusive of both ends, the CDR3 amounts to 9 amino acids. This CDR3 reads CASSQAGQG.

This clone was observed a single time. V is TRBV28 and J is TRBJ2-2; a possible D gene is TRBD1 (6 bases). The CDR3 has 14 amino acids. Germline CDR1 reads MDHEN; CDR2 reads SYDVKM. The V end was cut by 7 bases, the J end by 1 base, with 10 bases between. This CDR3 is CASTPGQNTGELFF. The CDR3 DNA sequence: TGTGCCAGCACCCCGGGACAGAACACCGGGGAGCTGTTTTTT.

The chain recombines TRBV19 with TRBJ1-4; maybe TRBD1 (6 bases). The CDR3 spans 13 residues. Germline V gene data show CDR1 as LNHDA and CDR2 as SQIVND (reference sequence). Trimming removed 4 bases at V and 5 bases at J, with 8 bases between. In nucleotides, the CDR3 is TGTGCCAGTAGTAGACAGGCGAATGAAAAACTGTTTTTT. The encoded protein is CASSRQANEKLFF.

V and J are TRBV6-5 and TRBJ1-2; 7 nucleotides agree with TRBD1. The length of the CDR3 is 13 residues. V was clipped by 8 bases and J by 4 bases; unmatched bases: 7. Germline V gene lookup returns CDR1 MNHEY and CDR2 SVGAGI. CDR3 sequence reads: CASRRGPGYGYTF. DNA for the CDR3: TGTGCCAGCCGAAGGGGGCCCGGCTATGGCTACACCTTC.

The rearrangement uses TRBV30 and TRBJ1-5; D unresolved. Germline CDR1 is GTSNPN and CDR2 is SVGIG (reference sequence). The CDR3 runs to 14 residues. Trimming took off 0 bases at V and 7 bases at J, with 13 bases between the two ends. The CDR3 here is CAWSVGTVGQPQHF. CDR3 in DNA: TGTGCCTGGAGTGTTGGCACGGTGGGCCAGCCCCAGCATTTT.

CDR3 DNA: TGTGCCTGGACCAGGGACAGGGTGGAAGCTTTCTTT. Protein product: CAWTRDRVEAFF. The chain joins TRBV30 to TRBJ1-1, with TRBD1 matching 9 bases. CDR3 size: 12 residues. V was clipped by 4 bases and J by 8 bases; unmatched bases: 5. Per the germline V gene, CDR1 is GTSNPN and CDR2 is SVGIG (reference sequence).

The chain couples TRBV7-8 to TRBJ1-6; 8 nucleotides line up with TRBD1. Germline V gene sequence: CDR1 SGHVS, CDR2 FQNEAQ. J was trimmed by 7 bases and V by 5 bases; bases with no gene match: 7. This CDR3 contains 15 residues. CDR3 sequence reads: CASSGRTGKNSPLHF. The DNA of the CDR3 is TGTGCCAGCAGCGGGCGGACAGGGAAGAATTCACCCCTCCACTTT.

The chain couples TRBV6-5 to TRBJ1-1, with D unclear. This CDR3 comprises 13 residues. Germline V gene sequence: CDR1 MNHEY, CDR2 SVGAGI. Between the trimmed V and J ends, which lost 5 bases and 0 bases, there was a span of 7 bases. The chain's CDR3 is CASSDTLNTEAFF. The CDR3 nucleotides are TGTGCCAGCAGTGACACATTGAACACTGAAGCTTTCTTT.

The J gene is TRBJ2-1, the V gene TRBV7-9, with 10 bases fitting TRBD2. From germline, CDR1 is SEHNR and CDR2 FQNEAQ (reference sequence). This CDR3 is 17 amino acids long. V lost 5 bases to trimming and J lost 10 bases; unmatched junction nucleotides: 17. The CDR3 sequence is CASSLGLAVNPYPEQFF. CDR3 DNA: TGTGCCAGCAGCCTAGGACTAGCGGTAAATCCCTACCCCGAGCAGTTCTTC.

V is TRBV30 and J is TRBJ1-5; D unresolved. The germline V gene has CDR1 GTSNPN and CDR2 SVGIG (reference sequence). This CDR3 spans 16 amino acids. V was shortened by 3 bases and J by 1 base, with 16 bases between the two germline ends. In DNA form, the CDR3 reads TGTGCCTGGAGGAAAGCGGGGTTAGGAAGCAATCAGCCCCAGCATTTT. As protein: CAWRKAGLGSNQPQHF.

The chain couples TRBV5-4 to TRBJ2-5, with TRBD2 identical over 8 bases. The V and J ends lost 4 bases and 4 bases, in that order; junction bases with no gene match: 6. Germline CDR1 and CDR2: SGHNT and YYREEE (reference sequence). The CDR3 is 14 amino acids. The CDR3 spells CASSPGLEIETQYF. CDR3 sequence (DNA): TGTGCCAGCAGCCCGGGACTAGAAATAGAGACCCAGTACTTC.

The V call is TRBV9, the J call TRBJ2-2; 9 positions agree with TRBD1. CDR3 length: 15 amino acids. Trimming took 5 bases from V and 6 from J; bases not matched to a gene: 8. Germline-derived CDR1 and CDR2 are SGDLS and YYNGEE. The CDR3 loop is CASSLTGTGSGELFF. The CDR3 DNA sequence: TGTGCCAGCAGTCTTACCGGGACAGGGTCCGGGGAGCTGTTTTTT.

The CDR3 DNA is TGTGCCAGCAGCTTGTCGGGACTAGAGAGTAATACGCAGTATTTT. Translated, it gives CASSLSGLESNTQYF. The chain combines TRBV7-3 with TRBJ2-3; TRBD2 matches at 8 bases. The trim removed 3 bases at V and 7 bases at J, leaving 9 bases unmatched. CDR1 is SGHTA, CDR2 FQGTGA, per germline. The CDR3 is 15 residues long.